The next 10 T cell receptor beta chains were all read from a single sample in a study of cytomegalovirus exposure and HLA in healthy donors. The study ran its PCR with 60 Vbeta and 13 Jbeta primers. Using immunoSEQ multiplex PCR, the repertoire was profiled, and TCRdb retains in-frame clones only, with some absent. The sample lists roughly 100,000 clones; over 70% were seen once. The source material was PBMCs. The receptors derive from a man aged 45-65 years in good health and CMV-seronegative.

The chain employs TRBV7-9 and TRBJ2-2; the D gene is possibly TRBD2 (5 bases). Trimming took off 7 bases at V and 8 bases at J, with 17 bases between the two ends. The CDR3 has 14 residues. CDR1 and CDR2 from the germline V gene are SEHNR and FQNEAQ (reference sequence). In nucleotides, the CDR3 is TGTGCCAGCAATTTATACTCGGGGAAGGGGGAGCTGTTTTTT. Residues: CASNLYSGKGELFF. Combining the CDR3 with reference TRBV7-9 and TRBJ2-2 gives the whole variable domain DTGVSQNPRHKITKRGQNVTFRCDPISEHNRLYWYRQTLGQGPEFLTYFQNEAQLEKSRLLSDRFSAERPKGSFSTLEIQRTEQGDSAMYLCASNLYSGKGELFFGEGSRLTVL.

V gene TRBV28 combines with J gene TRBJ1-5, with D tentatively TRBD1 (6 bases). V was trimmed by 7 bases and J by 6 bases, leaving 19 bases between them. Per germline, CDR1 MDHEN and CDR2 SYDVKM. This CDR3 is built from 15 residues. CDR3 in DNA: TGTGCCAGCACCCCTCAAGGGGGTGTAGGTCAGCCCCAGCATTTT. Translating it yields CASTPQGGVGQPQHF.

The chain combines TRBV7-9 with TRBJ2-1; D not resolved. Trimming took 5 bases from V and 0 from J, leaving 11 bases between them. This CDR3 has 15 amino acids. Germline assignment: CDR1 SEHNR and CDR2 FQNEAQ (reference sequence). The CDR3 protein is CASSPQISSYNEQFF. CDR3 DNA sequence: TGTGCCAGCAGCCCCCAAATCAGCTCCTACAATGAGCAGTTCTTC. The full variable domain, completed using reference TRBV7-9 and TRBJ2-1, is DTGVSQNPRHKITKRGQNVTFRCDPISEHNRLYWYRQTLGQGPEFLTYFQNEAQLEKSRLLSDRFSAERPKGSFSTLEIQRTEQGDSAMYLCASSPQISSYNEQFFGPGTRLTVL.

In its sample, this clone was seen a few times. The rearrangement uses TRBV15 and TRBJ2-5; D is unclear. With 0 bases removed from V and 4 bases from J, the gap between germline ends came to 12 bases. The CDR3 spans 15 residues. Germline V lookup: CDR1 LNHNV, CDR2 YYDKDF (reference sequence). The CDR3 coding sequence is TGTGCCACCAGCAGAGACCTCACAGTTACAGAGACCCAGTACTTC. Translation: CATSRDLTVTETQYF.

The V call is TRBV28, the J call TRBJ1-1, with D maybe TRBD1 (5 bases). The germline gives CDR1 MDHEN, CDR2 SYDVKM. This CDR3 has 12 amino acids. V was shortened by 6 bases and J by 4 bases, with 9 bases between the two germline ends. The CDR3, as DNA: TGTGCCAGCAGCCCAGACAGCACTGAAGCTTTCTTT. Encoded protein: CASSPDSTEAFF.

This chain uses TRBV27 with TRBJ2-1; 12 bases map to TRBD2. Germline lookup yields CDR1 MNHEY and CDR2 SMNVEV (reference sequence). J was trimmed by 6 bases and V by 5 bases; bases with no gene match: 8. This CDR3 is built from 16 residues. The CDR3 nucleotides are TGTGCCAGCAGTCTAAGACTAGCGGGGGAAGCCAATGAGCAGTTCTTC. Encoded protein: CASSLRLAGEANEQFF.

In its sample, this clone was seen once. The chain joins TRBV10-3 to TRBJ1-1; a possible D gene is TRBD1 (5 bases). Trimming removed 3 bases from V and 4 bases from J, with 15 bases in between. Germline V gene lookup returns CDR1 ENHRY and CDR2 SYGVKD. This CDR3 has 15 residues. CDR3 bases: TGTGCCATCAGTGATCCCGGGGGACCGGGCACTGAAGCTTTCTTT. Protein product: CAISDPGGPGTEAFF.

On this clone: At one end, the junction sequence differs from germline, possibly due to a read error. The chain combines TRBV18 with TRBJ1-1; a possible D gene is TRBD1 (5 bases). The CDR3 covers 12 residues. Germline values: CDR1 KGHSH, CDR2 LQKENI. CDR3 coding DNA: TGTGCCAGCTCGCCCGGAAAGGGGTTGTACGTCTTT. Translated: CASSPGKGLYVF.

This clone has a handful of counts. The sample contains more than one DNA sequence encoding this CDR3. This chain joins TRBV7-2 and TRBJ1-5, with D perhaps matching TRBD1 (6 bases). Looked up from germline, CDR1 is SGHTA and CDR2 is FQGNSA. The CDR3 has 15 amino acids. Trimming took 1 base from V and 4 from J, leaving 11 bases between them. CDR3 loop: CASSLGKGGNQPQHF. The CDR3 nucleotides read TGTGCCAGCAGCTTAGGTAAAGGGGGTAATCAGCCCCAGCATTTT.

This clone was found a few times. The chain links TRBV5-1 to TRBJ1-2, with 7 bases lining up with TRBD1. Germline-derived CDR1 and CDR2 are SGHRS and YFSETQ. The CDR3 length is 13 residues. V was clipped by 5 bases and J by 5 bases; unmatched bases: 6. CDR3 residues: CASSPTGNYGYTF. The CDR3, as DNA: TGCGCCAGCAGTCCGACAGGGAATTATGGCTACACCTTC.